This T cell receptor beta chain was recovered during a study of beta chain features in type 1 diabetes. Broader study findings: Patients' naive, central memory and Treg TCRB repertoires seemed closer to one another than those of healthy donors. More deletions and fewer insertions at VDJ junctions were seen in type 1 diabetes patients. Whether TCRB rearrangement is influenced by HLA type was left unresolved in this analysis. Across all four CD4+ subsets, people with type 1 diabetes showed modestly shorter TCRB CDR3s.

Turning to this clone: Its specificity is not known.

The whole isolated RNA underwent reverse transcription, so sequencing captured expressed TCRB transcripts. Profiled with immunoSEQ multiplex PCR; TCRdb holds only in-frame clones, not every one. Of hundreds of thousands of clones in the sample, 15% to 17% were seen once. Looked up from germline, CDR1 is MGHDK and CDR2 is SYGVNS. CDR3 length: 11 residues. With 3 bases removed from V and 12 bases from J, the gap between germline ends came to 9 bases. The TCR sequence derives from a man younger than 35 in good health. This sequence joins TRBV25-1 and TRBJ2-1; D is uncertain. The sequenced sample consisted of naive CD4+ T cells from blood. The CDR3 nucleotides are TGTGCCAGCAGTGAGTCCTATGGGCAGTTCTTC. Translation: CASSESYGQFF.